The source of this TCR beta chain is a study of blood T cell repertoires in COVID-19. Overall study context: Samples of COVID-19 (acute and convalescent) were obtained from the United States, Italy and Spain. PBMCs, B-cell-depleted T cells, or T cells were the source of the cDNA or gDNA that made up the material.

V dropped 5 bases and J dropped 4; count of bases not matched to a gene: 9. The CDR3 sequence is 15 residues long. Per germline, CDR1 SGHAT and CDR2 FQNNGV. Original methodology: The assay estimated nucleated cells by amplifying reference gene primers. Only in-frame clones appear in the TCRdb table, and some are missing; sequencing was by immunoSEQ multiplex PCR. D and trimming were read from the DNA, whereas the V and J calls and clone size are those reported in that table. Altogether around 200,000 clones are present, roughly 80% being singletons, with the ten largest covering about 7%. What was sequenced was peripheral blood. The TCR originated in a human donor in a cohort sampled during active COVID-19. The rearrangement joins TRBV11-2 to TRBJ2-3, with TRBD2 matching over 7 bases. CDR3 loop: CASSSYRGEADTQYF. The DNA of the CDR3 is TGTGCCAGCAGCAGTTACCGGGGGGAAGCAGATACGCAGTATTTT.